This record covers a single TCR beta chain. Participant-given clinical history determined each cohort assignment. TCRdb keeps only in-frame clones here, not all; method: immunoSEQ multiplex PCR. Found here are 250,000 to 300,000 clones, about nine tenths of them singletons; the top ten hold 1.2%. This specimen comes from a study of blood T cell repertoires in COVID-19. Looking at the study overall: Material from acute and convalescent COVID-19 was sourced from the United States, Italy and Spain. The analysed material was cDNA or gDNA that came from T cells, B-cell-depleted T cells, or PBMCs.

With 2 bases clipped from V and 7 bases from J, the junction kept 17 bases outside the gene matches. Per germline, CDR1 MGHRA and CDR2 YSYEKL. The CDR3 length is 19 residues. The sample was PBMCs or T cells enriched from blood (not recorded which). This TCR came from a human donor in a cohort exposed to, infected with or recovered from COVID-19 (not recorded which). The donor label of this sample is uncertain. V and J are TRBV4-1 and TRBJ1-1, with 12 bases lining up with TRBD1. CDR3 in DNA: TGCGCCAGCAGCCAACTTCCCACCGGGACAGGGGGCGGAACAGGTGAAGCTTTCTTT. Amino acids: CASSQLPTGTGGGTGEAFF.